These 19 T cell receptor beta chains were all obtained from the same sample, sequenced in a study of T cell responses to AZD1222 COVID-19 vaccine (dated by TCRdb to about 2021). Library creation used the immunoSEQ multiplex PCR assay. Entries here come from immuneACCESS through TCRdb and include only in-frame sequences with V and J called. Some clones fail to appear in such tables; in the studies checked, an unresolved V gene covers under half of the shortfall, and the cause of the remainder is unknown. This sample is represented by over 85,000 clones; roughly 92% of them were singletons. The top ten constitute 2.5% of the sample. The time point label corresponds to: about 28 days (+/-7) after the second vaccine dose. This sample comprised peripheral blood, obtained 28 days after the second AZD1222 dose. The source of these receptors is an adult who received the AZD1222 COVID-19 vaccine.

The gene calls are TRBV9 and TRBJ1-1; D uncertain. The ends were cut back, 2 bases at V and 0 bases at J, with 8 bases in the middle. Germline loops: CDR1 SGDLS, CDR2 YYNGEE. This CDR3 is 14 amino acids long. The CDR3 DNA reads TGTGCCAGCAGCGTCGGGCCAATGAACACTGAAGCTTTCTTT. Its protein product is CASSVGPMNTEAFF.

This chain uses TRBV7-2 with TRBJ1-1; the match to TRBD1 covers 7 bases. V lost 1 base to trimming and J lost 4 bases; unmatched junction nucleotides: 6. Germline V gene lookup returns CDR1 SGHTA and CDR2 FQGNSA. The CDR3 spans 15 residues. CDR3 loop: CASSLETGMGTEAFF. The CDR3 DNA reads TGTGCCAGCAGCTTAGAGACAGGGATGGGCACTGAAGCTTTCTTT.

CDR3 region: CASSEARQPQHF. In DNA, the CDR3 is TGTGCCAGCAGTGAAGCGCGTCAGCCCCAGCATTTT. The chain has TRBV2 and TRBJ1-5; the D is unclear. Trimming took 0 bases from V and 6 from J, leaving 3 bases between them. CDR3 length: 12 amino acids. Germline V lookup: CDR1 SNHLY, CDR2 FYNNEI.

The genes are TRBV28 and TRBJ2-7; a weak D match, TRBD2 (7 bases). This CDR3 has 15 residues. Trimming removed 6 bases at V and 3 bases at J, with 18 bases between. Germline V gene lookup returns CDR1 MDHEN and CDR2 SYDVKM. In DNA form, the CDR3 reads TGTGCCAGCAGCTCAGAAGGGGGAGGGAACTACGAGCAGTACTTC. The encoded protein is CASSSEGGGNYEQYF. Using reference TRBV28 and TRBJ2-7 for the parts outside the CDR3, the full variable domain is DVKVTQSSRYLVKRTGEKVFLECVQDMDHENMFWYRQDPGLGLRLIYFSYDVKMKEKGDIPEGYSVSREKKERFSLILESASTNQTSMYLCASSSEGGGNYEQYFGPGTRLTVT.

The gene calls are TRBV4-2 and TRBJ1-5; TRBD1 agrees at 10 bases. Germline V gene sequence: CDR1 LGHNA, CDR2 YNFKEQ. With 0 bases clipped from V and 11 bases from J, the junction kept 31 bases outside the gene matches. The CDR3 is 23 residues long. The CDR3 spells CASSQDRDRGSGINQPRYEAQHF. CDR3 bases: TGTGCCAGCAGCCAAGATAGGGACAGGGGTTCGGGAATTAATCAGCCCCGCTACGAGGCCCAGCATTTT.

This chain links TRBV10-3 with TRBJ1-3; 11 bases are shared with TRBD1. Trimming took 3 bases from V and 1 from J; bases not matched to a gene: 5. The length of the CDR3 is 17 residues. Germline lookup yields CDR1 ENHRY and CDR2 SYGVKD. DNA for the CDR3: TGTGCCATCAGTGATTTCCGGGACAGGGGGTCTGGAAACACCATATATTTT. Translating gives CAISDFRDRGSGNTIYF.

The chain joins TRBV18 to TRBJ1-5, with 11 positions matching TRBD1. The CDR3 has 15 residues. With 2 bases clipped from V and 6 bases from J, the junction kept 3 bases outside the gene matches. Per germline, CDR1 KGHSH and CDR2 LQKENI. The CDR3 DNA is TGTGCCAGCTCACCATGGACAGGGGGCTCTCAGCCCCAGCATTTT. Its protein product is CASSPWTGGSQPQHF. The full variable domain, rest sourced from reference TRBV18 and TRBJ1-5, is NAGVMQNPRHLVRRRGQEARLRCSPMKGHSHVYWYRQLPEEGLKFMVYLQKENIIDESGMPKERFSAEFPKEGPSILRIQQVVRGDSAAYFCASSPWTGGSQPQHFGDGTRLSIL.

The chain combines TRBV2 with TRBJ1-2, with unresolved D. Germline lookup yields CDR1 SNHLY and CDR2 FYNNEI. The germline V and J ends were trimmed by 7 bases and 0 bases, with 9 bases remaining between them. This CDR3 region has 13 residues. The CDR3 region has the DNA TGTGCCAGCATTCTGGAAGCTAACTATGGCTACACCTTC. Amino acids: CASILEANYGYTF.

This rearrangement joins TRBV11-2 to TRBJ2-3; 8 nucleotides agree with TRBD1. Germline V CDR1 and CDR2: SGHAT, FQNNGV. The CDR3 consists of 13 residues. The J segment lost 8 bases and the V segment lost 1 base, leaving 2 bases of the junction unmatched. CDR3 sequence reads: CASSLVTGATQYF. The CDR3 DNA follows: TGTGCCAGCAGCTTAGTGACAGGGGCTACGCAGTATTTT.

The rearrangement links TRBV6-2 or TRBV6-3 to TRBJ2-1; D perhaps matches TRBD2 (6 bases). Between the trimmed V and J ends, which lost 1 base and 1 base, there was a span of 8 bases. The CDR3 length is 15 residues. CDR1 MNHEY and CDR2 SVGEGT come from the germline V gene. For the CDR3, the DNA is TGTGCCAGCAGTTACTGGGGGGTATCCTACAATGAGCAGTTCTTC. Amino acids: CASSYWGVSYNEQFF.

The chain links TRBV12-3 or TRBV12-4 to TRBJ1-5; D call uncertain. This CDR3 is built from 13 residues. The V and J ends lost 2 bases and 5 bases respectively, with 7 bases between them. CDR3 nucleotide sequence: TGTGCCAGCAGTTTAAGTGGGGATCAGCCCCAGCATTTT. As protein: CASSLSGDQPQHF.

The rearrangement joins TRBV9 to TRBJ2-7; the D gene is possibly TRBD2 (5 bases). The CDR3 has 13 residues. The ends were cut back, 0 bases at V and 6 bases at J, with 10 bases in the middle. Germline V gives CDR1 SGDLS, CDR2 YYNGEE. The CDR3 DNA is TGTGCCAGCAGCGTAGCGGAGGTGGGCGAGCAGTACTTC. Protein: CASSVAEVGEQYF.

This chain connects TRBV5-6 to TRBJ2-4; D not certain. V lost 2 bases and J lost 1, with 7 bases in between. Germline loops: CDR1 SGHDT, CDR2 YYEEEE. The CDR3 has 14 residues. The CDR3 DNA reads as TGTGCCAGCAGCTTCCTCCGGGCCAAAAACATTCAGTACTTC. Translation: CASSFLRAKNIQYF.

This chain connects TRBV18 to TRBJ2-5; D is ambiguous. This CDR3 is 13 amino acids long. Trimming shortened V by 0 bases and J by 4 bases, and 6 bases separated the two germline ends. In germline, CDR1 is KGHSH, CDR2 LQKENI. CDR3 in amino acids: CASSPPVPETQYF. CDR3 sequence (DNA): TGTGCCAGCTCACCACCGGTTCCAGAGACCCAGTACTTC. Filled out from reference TRBV18 and TRBJ2-5, the complete variable domain reads NAGVMQNPRHLVRRRGQEARLRCSPMKGHSHVYWYRQLPEEGLKFMVYLQKENIIDESGMPKERFSAEFPKEGPSILRIQQVVRGDSAAYFCASSPPVPETQYFGPGTRLLVL.

The V and J genes are TRBV28 and TRBJ1-2; 9 nucleotides line up with TRBD1. With 6 bases clipped from V and 4 bases from J, the junction kept 15 bases outside the gene matches. Germline assignment: CDR1 MDHEN and CDR2 SYDVKM. This CDR3 spans 17 amino acids. Written as DNA, the CDR3 is TGTGCCAGCAGCGTGGCGGGGACAGGGTCTACGTTCTATGGCTACACCTTC. This sequence encodes CASSVAGTGSTFYGYTF.

This chain joins TRBV19 and TRBJ1-1; 8 bases are a match to TRBD1. Per germline, CDR1 LNHDA and CDR2 SQIVND (reference sequence). Germline trimming cut 6 bases from V and 0 bases from J; bases unmatched to any gene: 6. This CDR3 comprises 15 residues. CDR3 sequence: CASRTWDRMNTEAFF. The DNA of the CDR3 is TGTGCCAGTAGGACCTGGGACAGGATGAACACTGAAGCTTTCTTT.

CDR3 DNA: TGTGCCAGCAGCTTGACACAGGGGGCCGATGGCTACACCTTC. Translated, it gives CASSLTQGADGYTF. V is TRBV5-4 and J is TRBJ1-2, with 9 bases fitting TRBD1. This CDR3 is 14 amino acids long. The V gene end was trimmed by 1 base and the J gene end by 6 bases; junction bases not matched to a gene: 4. Germline CDR1 reads SGHNT; CDR2 reads YYREEE (reference sequence).

This rearrangement joins TRBV28 to TRBJ2-1; D remains unclear. The CDR3 consists of 15 residues. Trimming removed 1 base at V and 0 bases at J, with 7 bases between. Germline V gives CDR1 MDHEN, CDR2 SYDVKM. DNA of the CDR3: TGTGCCAGCAGTTTATACCCAGGCTCCTACAATGAGCAGTTCTTC. Its translation is CASSLYPGSYNEQFF.

The J gene is TRBJ2-7, the V gene TRBV10-3, with 9 bases fitting TRBD1. The CDR3 contains 14 residues. Looked up from germline, CDR1 is ENHRY and CDR2 is SYGVKD. The junction had 10 bases not matched to a gene; V was cut back by 8 bases and J by 5 bases. CDR3 in amino acids: CAIETGQGDDEQYF. CDR3 nucleotide sequence: TGTGCCATCGAAACGGGACAGGGTGATGACGAGCAGTACTTC.